This T cell receptor beta chain stems from a study of T cells in women clearing cervical HPV infection. Study conclusions and caveats: Associations may precede or follow infection; HPV-specific or memory T cells were not isolated. T-cell numbers per sample were unknown and may explain richness differences.

The data were produced by immunoSEQ multiplex PCR, yet TCRdb's version contains in-frame clones alone and is incomplete. This listing includes 30,000 or so clones. All donors had a single incident cervical HPV16 infection, not prevalent. Cervical HPV DNA detected by MY09/MY11 PCR, typed by dot-blot. The CDR3 is 14 residues long. Germline lookup yields CDR1 SNHLY and CDR2 FYNNEI. As concerns this clone: Antigen: not known. The sequence runs out 3 residues before the end of the CDR3; the remainder is reconstructed from the germline J gene.

The sample taken for sequencing was blood buffy coat. V usage is TRBV2 and J usage is TRBJ1-2, with 8 bases matching TRBD1. The source is a woman between 18 and 70 years old with a cervical HPV16 infection that either progressed to CIN3+ or cleared (not recorded which). The CDR3 is CASSAGGMDNDYTF. The CDR3 bases that were read are TGTGCCAGCAGCGCAGGGGGCATGGACAATGAC.